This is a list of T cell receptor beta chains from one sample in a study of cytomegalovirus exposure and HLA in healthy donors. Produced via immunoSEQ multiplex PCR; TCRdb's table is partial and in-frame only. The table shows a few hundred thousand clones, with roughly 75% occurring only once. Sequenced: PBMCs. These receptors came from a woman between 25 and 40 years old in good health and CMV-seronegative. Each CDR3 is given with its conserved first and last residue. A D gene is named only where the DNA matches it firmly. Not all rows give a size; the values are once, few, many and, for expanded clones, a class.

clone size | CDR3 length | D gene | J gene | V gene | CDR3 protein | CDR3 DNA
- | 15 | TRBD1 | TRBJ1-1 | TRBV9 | CASSATGTANTEAFF | TGTGCCAGCAGCGCTACCGGGACAGCGAACACTGAAGCTTTCTTT
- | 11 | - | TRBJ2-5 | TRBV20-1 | CSASGSQTQYF | TGCAGTGCTTCCGGGTCCCAGACCCAGTACTTC
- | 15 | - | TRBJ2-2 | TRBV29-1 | CSVELAGRNTGELFF | TGCAGCGTTGAATTGGCAGGTCGTAACACCGGGGAGCTGTTTTTT
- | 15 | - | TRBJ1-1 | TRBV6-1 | CASSEDGGMSTEAFF | TGTGCCAGCAGTGAAGATGGGGGGATGAGCACTGAAGCTTTCTTT
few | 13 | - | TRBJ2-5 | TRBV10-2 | CASKEGGPTSQYF | TGCGCCAGCAAGGAGGGTGGCCCAACGTCCCAGTACTTC
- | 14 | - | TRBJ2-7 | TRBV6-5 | CASSQSRGPYEQYF | TGTGCCAGCAGTCAGTCCAGGGGTCCCTACGAGCAGTACTTC
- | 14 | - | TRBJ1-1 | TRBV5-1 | CASSLDDRNTEAFF | TGCGCCAGCAGCTTGGACGATAGGAACACTGAAGCTTTCTTT
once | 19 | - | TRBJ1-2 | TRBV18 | CASSPELGVRTSLNYGYTF | TGTGCCAGCTCACCAGAATTGGGTGTAAGGACAAGCCTTAACTATGGCTACACCTTC
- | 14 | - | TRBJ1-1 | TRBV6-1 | CASSHDSQGQGAFF | TGTGCCAGCAGTCATGACTCCCAGGGACAAGGAGCTTTCTTT
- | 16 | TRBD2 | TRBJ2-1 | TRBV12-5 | CASGLGMGLAGGEQFF | TGTGCTAGTGGTTTGGGCATGGGACTAGCGGGTGGTGAGCAGTTCTTC